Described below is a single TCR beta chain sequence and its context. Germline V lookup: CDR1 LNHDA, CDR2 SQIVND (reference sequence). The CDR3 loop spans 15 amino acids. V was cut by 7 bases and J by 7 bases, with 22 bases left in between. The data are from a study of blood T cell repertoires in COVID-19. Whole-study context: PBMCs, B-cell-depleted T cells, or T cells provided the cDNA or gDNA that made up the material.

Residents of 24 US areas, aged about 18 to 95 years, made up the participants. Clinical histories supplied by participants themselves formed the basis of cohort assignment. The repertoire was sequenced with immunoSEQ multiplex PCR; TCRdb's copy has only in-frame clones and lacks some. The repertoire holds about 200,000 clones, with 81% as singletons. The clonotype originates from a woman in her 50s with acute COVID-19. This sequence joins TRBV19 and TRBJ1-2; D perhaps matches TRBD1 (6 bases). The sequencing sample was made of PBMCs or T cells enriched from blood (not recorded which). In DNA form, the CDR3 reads TGTGCCAGTATGCCCCGCGGGGGGCGCTTGAGTGGCTACACCTTC. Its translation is CASMPRGGRLSGYTF.